The rows below give T cell receptor beta chains drawn from one sample of a study of shared clonotypes between healthy human individuals. The data were produced by immunoSEQ multiplex PCR, yet TCRdb's version contains in-frame clones alone and is incomplete. Among 2 million to 2.5 million clones, over 85% were seen once, and the ten largest hold 0.36%. The sample taken for sequencing was naive CD4+ T cells from PBMCs. The receptors were gathered from a young man in good health. Some clones in this sample may be carry-over from other donors' samples. CDR3s include the opening cysteine and the closing phenylalanine or tryptophan. A D gene is named only where the DNA matches it firmly. Not all rows give a size; the values are once, few, many and, for expanded clones, a class.

>TRBJ2-1|-|-|TRBV5-6
CASTLTGEPYNEQFF
TGTGCCAGCACCCTGACAGGAGAGCCCTACAATGAGCAGTTCTTC
>TRBJ1-3|-|TRBD1|TRBV5-4
CASSSGQDSGNTIYF
TGTGCCAGCAGCTCGGGACAGGACTCTGGAAACACCATATATTTT
>TRBJ1-3|-|-|TRBV9
CASSVMGGRRNTIYF
TGTGCCAGCAGCGTAATGGGGGGGCGCAGAAACACCATATATTTT
>TRBJ2-3|-|-|TRBV7-2
CASSLTADTQYF
TGTGCCAGCAGCTTAACGGCAGATACGCAGTATTTT
>TRBJ1-4|-|-|TRBV5-1
CASSFYSNEKLFF
TGCGCCAGCAGTTTCTACAGTAATGAAAAACTGTTTTTT
>TRBJ1-1|-|TRBD1|TRBV2
CASTLRTGQNTEAFF
TGTGCCAGCACTCTTAGGACAGGCCAAAACACTGAAGCTTTCTTT
>TRBJ1-1|once|-|TRBV12-5
CASGLSRATEAFF
TGTGCTAGTGGTTTGTCGCGGGCCACTGAAGCTTTCTTT
>TRBJ2-6|-|-|TRBV28
CASSSAAGANVLTF
TGTGCCAGCAGTTCGGCCGCTGGGGCCAACGTCCTGACTTTC
>TRBJ2-7|few|TRBD2|TRBV11-3
CASSPRLASNEQYF
TGTGCCAGCAGCCCGAGACTAGCTTCCAACGAGCAGTACTTC
>TRBJ2-2|-|TRBD1|TRBV19
CASSIDRVRLFF
TGTGCCAGTAGTATTGACAGGGTGAGGCTGTTTTTT
>TRBJ2-4|-|-|TRBV19
CASSIGRGAKNIQYF
TGTGCCAGTAGTATAGGTAGGGGAGCCAAAAACATTCAGTACTTC
>TRBJ2-2|-|-|TRBV18
CASSPNRVNTGELFF
TGTGCCAGCTCACCAAACAGGGTCAACACCGGGGAGCTGTTTTTT
>TRBJ2-2|-|-|TRBV4-1
CASSQDSGPTGELFF
TGCGCCAGCAGCCAAGATAGCGGACCAACCGGGGAGCTGTTTTTT
>TRBJ1-1|few|-|TRBV4-1
CASSQIEARLNTEAFF
TGCGCCAGCAGCCAGATTGAGGCACGGTTGAACACTGAAGCTTTCTTT
>TRBJ2-3|-|-|TRBV2
CASRDRTDTQYF
TGTGCCAGCAGGGATCGCACAGATACGCAGTATTTT
>TRBJ2-1|-|-|TRBV11-2
CASSPRGLRVSYNEQFF
TGTGCCAGCAGCCCCCGGGGGCTAAGAGTGTCCTACAATGAGCAGTTCTTC
>TRBJ1-1|-|-|TRBV11-2
CASSHPNTEAFF
TGTGCCAGCAGCCACCCGAACACTGAAGCTTTCTTT
>TRBJ2-1|-|-|TRBV9
CASSVDPRLGSLNEQFF
TGTGCCAGCAGCGTAGACCCGAGACTAGGGTCATTGAATGAGCAGTTCTTC
>TRBJ2-1|-|-|TRBV6-6
CASRPEGQYNEQFF
TGTGCCAGCAGACCGGAGGGCCAATACAATGAGCAGTTCTTC
>TRBJ1-5|-|-|TRBV28
CASSLGTYQPQHF
TGTGCCAGCAGTTTGGGCACATATCAGCCCCAGCATTTT
>TRBJ1-5|few|-|TRBV29-1
CSVRQSSNQPQHF
TGCAGCGTTAGACAGAGCTCCAATCAGCCCCAGCATTTT
>TRBJ2-1|-|TRBD1|TRBV2
CARARDRVYNEQFF
TGTGCCCGAGCACGGGACAGGGTGTACAATGAGCAGTTCTTC
>TRBJ1-1|-|TRBD1|TRBV2
CASSQDRSTEAFF
TGTGCCAGCAGTCAGGACAGGTCCACTGAAGCTTTCTTT
>TRBJ2-7|-|-|TRBV21-1
CASSKRGNSYEQYF
TGTGCCAGCAGCAAACGCGGAAACTCCTACGAGCAGTACTTC
>TRBJ2-1|-|-|TRBV7-3
CASSQNLGYGNEQFF
TGTGCCAGCAGCCAAAACTTAGGGTATGGGAATGAGCAGTTCTTC
>TRBJ2-7|-|-|TRBV20-1
CSARDFSEQYF
TGCAGTGCTAGAGATTTTTCCGAGCAGTACTTC
>TRBJ2-3|-|-|TRBV4-3
CASSQAMMRGRSTDTQYF
TGCGCCAGCAGCCAAGCGATGATGAGAGGGAGGAGCACAGATACGCAGTATTTT
>TRBJ1-2|once|-|TRBV27
CASSSLPGKEANYGYTF
TGTGCCAGCAGTTCTTTGCCAGGGAAAGAAGCTAACTATGGCTACACCTTC
>TRBJ2-1|-|TRBD2|TRBV18
CASSPSTLAGGNNEQFF
TGTGCCAGCTCACCCTCGACTCTAGCGGGGGGTAACAATGAGCAGTTCTTC
>TRBJ2-1|-|-|TRBV6-5
CATNPAGGEQFF
TGTGCCACTAACCCAGCCGGGGGTGAGCAGTTCTTC
>TRBJ1-3|-|-|TRBV10-3
CAILVGSGNTIYF
TGTGCCATTCTAGTTGGATCTGGAAACACCATATATTTT
>TRBJ2-7|-|TRBD2|TRBV4-1
CASSRLSGRMNEQYF
TGCGCCAGCAGCCGCCTGAGCGGGAGAATGAACGAGCAGTACTTC
>TRBJ2-2|-|TRBD1|TRBV11-3
CASSLVTGGAAGELFF
TGTGCCAGCAGCTTAGTCACAGGGGGCGCCGCCGGGGAGCTGTTTTTT
>TRBJ2-7|-|-|TRBV27
CASGGNYEQYF
TGTGCCAGCGGCGGCAACTACGAGCAGTACTTC
>TRBJ2-5|-|-|TRBV29-1
CSVDAGQQETQYF
TGCAGCGTTGACGCGGGACAGCAAGAGACCCAGTACTTC
>TRBJ2-7|-|-|TRBV19
CASSPDSYEQYF
TGTGCCAGTAGTCCTGACTCCTACGAGCAGTACTTC
>TRBJ1-5|-|-|TRBV28
CASSSGQTSNQPQHF
TGTGCCAGCAGTTCTGGACAAACAAGCAATCAGCCCCAGCATTTT
>TRBJ1-1|-|-|TRBV28
CASRIAGKGNTEAFF
TGTGCCAGCAGGATAGCGGGGAAGGGGAACACTGAAGCTTTCTTT
>TRBJ2-4|-|-|TRBV29-1
CSGKHGENIQYF
TGCAGCGGGAAACATGGGGAAAACATTCAGTACTTC
>TRBJ2-2|few|-|TRBV18
CASSPIIAENTGELFF
TGTGCCAGCTCACCAATAATAGCGGAAAACACCGGGGAGCTGTTTTTT
>TRBJ2-2|-|-|TRBV5-1
CASSRPNTGELFF
TGCGCCAGCAGCCGTCCTAACACCGGGGAGCTGTTTTTT
>TRBJ2-7|-|-|TRBV18
CASSGWRGQDEQYF
TGTGCCAGCTCGGGTTGGCGGGGGCAAGACGAGCAGTACTTC